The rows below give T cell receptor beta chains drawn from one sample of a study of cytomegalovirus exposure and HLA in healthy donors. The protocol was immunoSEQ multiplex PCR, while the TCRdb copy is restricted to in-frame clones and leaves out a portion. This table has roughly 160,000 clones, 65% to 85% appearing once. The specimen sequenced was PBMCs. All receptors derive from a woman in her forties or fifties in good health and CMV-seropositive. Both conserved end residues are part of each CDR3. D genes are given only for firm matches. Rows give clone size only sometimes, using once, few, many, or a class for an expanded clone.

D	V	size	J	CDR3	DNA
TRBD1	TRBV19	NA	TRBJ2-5	CASSRGQGLVETQYF	TGTGCCAGTAGTCGCGGACAGGGGTTAGTAGAGACCCAGTACTTC
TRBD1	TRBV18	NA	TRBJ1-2	CASSPRDRELLTF	TGTGCCAGCTCACCAAGGGACAGGGAGTTGTTAACCTTC
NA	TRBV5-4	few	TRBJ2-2	CASSSRGVIGELFF	TGTGCCAGCAGCTCCAGGGGGGTTATCGGGGAGCTGTTTTTT
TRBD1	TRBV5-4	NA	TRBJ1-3	CASSLGQGALSSGNTIYF	TGTGCCAGCAGCTTGGGACAGGGGGCCTTGAGCTCTGGAAACACCATATATTTT
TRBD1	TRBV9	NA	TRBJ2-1	CASSEGTGTYNEQFF	TGTGCCAGCAGCGAGGGGACAGGGACCTACAATGAGCAGTTCTTC
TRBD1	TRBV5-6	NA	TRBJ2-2	CASSWTGNTGELFF	TGTGCCAGCAGCTGGACAGGGAACACCGGGGAGCTGTTTTTT
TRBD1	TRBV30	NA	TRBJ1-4	CAWSPGTGFEKLFF	TGTGCCTGGAGTCCCGGGACAGGGTTTGAAAAACTGTTTTTT
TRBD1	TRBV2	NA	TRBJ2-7	CASSERTTGVKNEQYF	TGTGCCAGCAGTGAAAGGACGACAGGGGTTAAGAACGAGCAGTACTTC
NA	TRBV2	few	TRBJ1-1	CASSDQGMNTEAFF	TGTGCCAGCAGTGATCAGGGGATGAACACTGAAGCTTTCTTT
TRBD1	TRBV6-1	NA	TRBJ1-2	CASSEAWDSYGYTF	TGTGCCAGCAGTGAAGCCTGGGACAGCTATGGCTACACCTTC
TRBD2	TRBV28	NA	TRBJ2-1	CASTAGLAGGPLRGQFF	TGTGCCAGCACGGCAGGACTAGCGGGAGGGCCTCTGCGTGGGCAGTTCTTC
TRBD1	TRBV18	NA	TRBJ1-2	CASSPTGGALLGYTF	TGTGCCAGCTCACCAACAGGGGGCGCGCTGTTAGGCTACACCTTC
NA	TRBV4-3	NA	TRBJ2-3	CASSQDGSGRDTQYF	TGCGCCAGCAGCCAAGATGGCTCGGGTAGGGATACGCAGTATTTT
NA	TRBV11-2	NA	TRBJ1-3	CASSPSLPVRGRGNTIYF	TGTGCCAGCAGCCCTAGTCTCCCCGTCAGGGGCCGCGGAAACACCATATATTTT
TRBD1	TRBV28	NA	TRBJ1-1	CASRDRGRDTEAFF	TGTGCCAGCAGAGACAGGGGGAGAGACACTGAAGCTTTCTTT
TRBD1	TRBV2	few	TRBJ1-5	CASSLRGQVTSPQHF	TGTGCCAGCAGCCTTCGGGGACAGGTGACATCGCCCCAGCATTTT
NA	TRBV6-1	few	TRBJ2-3	CASSFGTSTDTQYF	TGTGCCAGCAGCTTTGGGACTAGCACAGATACGCAGTATTTT
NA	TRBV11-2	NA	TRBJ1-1	CASRYRVDTEAFF	TGTGCCAGCAGGTATCGGGTAGACACTGAAGCTTTCTTT
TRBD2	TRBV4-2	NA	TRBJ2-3	CASSFSGRAMDAQYF	TGTGCCAGCAGTTTCAGCGGGAGGGCCATGGATGCGCAGTATTTT
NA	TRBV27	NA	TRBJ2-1	CASSLTSRGYNEQFF	TGTGCCAGCAGTTTAACTAGCCGGGGATACAATGAGCAGTTCTTC
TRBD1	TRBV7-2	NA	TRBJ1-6	CASSLNRGRGSPLHF	TGTGCCAGCAGCTTAAACAGGGGGCGCGGGTCACCCCTCCACTTT
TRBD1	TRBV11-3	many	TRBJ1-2	CASSLGGQGNYGYTF	TGTGCCAGCAGCTTAGGGGGACAGGGGAACTATGGCTACACCTTC
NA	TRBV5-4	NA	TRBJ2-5	CASTSQGGQETQYF	TGTGCCAGCACTTCCCAGGGGGGCCAAGAGACCCAGTACTTC
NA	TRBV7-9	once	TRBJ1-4	CASSLALGVSNEKLFF	TGTGCCAGCAGCTTAGCCCTAGGGGTTTCTAATGAAAAACTGTTTTTT
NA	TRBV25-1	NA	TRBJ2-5	CASSEPLTVIQETQYF	TGTGCCAGCAGTGAACCGCTTACGGTAATCCAAGAGACCCAGTACTTC
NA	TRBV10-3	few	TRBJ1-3	CAILDVGRGNGNTIYF	TGTGCCATCCTTGATGTCGGGCGGGGTAATGGAAACACCATATATTTT